This T cell receptor (beta chain) was observed in a study of T cells in localized non-small cell lung cancer. Study observations and caveats: Across samples, adjacent lung featured a median roughly 60 of the top 100 tumor clones. Blood T cell density predicted longer survival; adjacent-lung clonality, shorter.

Details on this clone: Its antigen is not known.

Deletions cut 3 bases from V and 1 base from J, with 7 bases between. This CDR3 is built from 14 residues. Looked up from germline, CDR1 is MNHEY and CDR2 is SMNVEV (reference sequence). Some clones are missing from TCRdb's copy, which holds only in-frame ones; the method was immunoSEQ multiplex PCR. This repertoire shows about 79,000 clones, 70% to 90% found once; its top ten account for less than 25%. Here the sequenced sample was peripheral blood, taken before any cancer treatment. The rearrangement uses TRBV27 and TRBJ1-5; D unresolved. The clonotype originates from a woman aged 35 to 70 with stage I squamous cell lung carcinoma. CDR3 nucleotides: TGTGCCAGCAGTTTTGATGGGAGCAATCAGCCCCAGCATTTT. It is translated as CASSFDGSNQPQHF.